A selection of T cell receptor beta chains follows, all from one sample in a study of blood T cell repertoires in COVID-19. Clones were read by immunoSEQ multiplex PCR, and TCRdb kept only the in-frame ones, dropping some. The repertoire holds under 95,000 clones, approximately 85% seen once, with roughly 4.6% in the top ten. The sequencing sample was made of peripheral blood. The receptors stem from a human donor in a cohort sampled during active COVID-19. The CDR3 runs from the conserved cysteine through the conserved F or W. D genes are given only for firm matches. Rows may omit the clone size; those that give it use once, few, many or a size class.

J gene: TRBJ2-1; V gene: TRBV25-1; clone size: .; D gene: .; CDR3 DNA: TGTGCCAGCCTTGACACGAAATACTCCTACAATGAGCAGTTCTTC; CDR3 protein: CASLDTKYSYNEQFF
J gene: TRBJ1-5; V gene: TRBV6-5; clone size: .; D gene: .; CDR3 DNA: TGTGCCAGCAGTCCTACCCGGGGAGGCAATCAGCCCCAGCATTTT; CDR3 protein: CASSPTRGGNQPQHF
J gene: TRBJ2-1; V gene: TRBV6-5; clone size: .; D gene: .; CDR3 DNA: TGTGCCAGCAGCGGGGTTGGGTACAATGAGCAGTTCTTC; CDR3 protein: CASSGVGYNEQFF
J gene: TRBJ1-4; V gene: TRBV11-2; clone size: .; D gene: .; CDR3 DNA: TGTGCCAGCAGCTTAAGCGGCGCTAATGAAAAACTGTTTTTT; CDR3 protein: CASSLSGANEKLFF
J gene: TRBJ1-4; V gene: TRBV3-1/TRBV3-2; clone size: .; D gene: .; CDR3 DNA: TGTGCCAGCAGCCAAGATTCCAGGGGCATGTTTTTT; CDR3 protein: CASSQDSRGMFF
J gene: TRBJ2-5; V gene: TRBV10-3; clone size: .; D gene: TRBD2; CDR3 DNA: TGTGCCATCACCCCTAGCGGGGGGCGGGAGACCCAGTACTTC; CDR3 protein: CAITPSGGRETQYF
J gene: TRBJ2-3; V gene: TRBV10-2; clone size: once; D gene: TRBD1; CDR3 DNA: TGCGCCAGCAGTCGCCGCCTCGGGACAGGGACAGATACGCAGTATTTT; CDR3 protein: CASSRRLGTGTDTQYF
J gene: TRBJ1-1; V gene: TRBV30; clone size: .; D gene: .; CDR3 DNA: TGTGCCTGGGGTACACCGAACACTGAAGCTTTCTTT; CDR3 protein: CAWGTPNTEAFF
J gene: TRBJ1-1; V gene: TRBV28; clone size: .; D gene: TRBD1; CDR3 DNA: TGTGCCGGACGGGAGGGACTCCAGGGGGAGGCTTTCTTT; CDR3 protein: CAGREGLQGEAFF
J gene: TRBJ1-1; V gene: TRBV19; clone size: .; D gene: TRBD1; CDR3 DNA: TGTGCCAGTAGTATACCCGGACAGGGAATTACGTCGAACACTGAAGCTTTCTTT; CDR3 protein: CASSIPGQGITSNTEAFF
J gene: TRBJ2-1; V gene: TRBV7-2; clone size: .; D gene: .; CDR3 DNA: TGTGCCAGCAGCCTAGGGGAACTCCGGACAGCTTACAATGAGCAGTTCTTC; CDR3 protein: CASSLGELRTAYNEQFF
J gene: TRBJ2-2; V gene: TRBV29-1; clone size: .; D gene: .; CDR3 DNA: TGCAGCGTTGGGGCCCTCGACGGGGAGCTGTTTTTT; CDR3 protein: CSVGALDGELFF
J gene: TRBJ2-5; V gene: TRBV28; clone size: .; D gene: TRBD1; CDR3 DNA: TGTGCCAGCAGCGGAGCGACAGGGAAAGAGACCCAGTACTTC; CDR3 protein: CASSGATGKETQYF
J gene: TRBJ2-5; V gene: TRBV5-1; clone size: .; D gene: TRBD2; CDR3 DNA: TGCGCCAGCAGCTTGAGAACTAGCGGGAGTGGGGGTCAAGAGACCCAGTACTTC; CDR3 protein: CASSLRTSGSGGQETQYF
J gene: TRBJ2-1; V gene: TRBV5-1; clone size: .; D gene: .; CDR3 DNA: TGCGCCAGCAGCTCTGGGGCTAGCGCCTCCAATGAGCAGTTCTTC; CDR3 protein: CASSSGASASNEQFF
J gene: TRBJ2-2; V gene: TRBV9; clone size: .; D gene: .; CDR3 DNA: TGTGCCAGCAGCGCAGTGGGGGCAGACACCGGGGAGCTGTTTTTT; CDR3 protein: CASSAVGADTGELFF
J gene: TRBJ2-2; V gene: TRBV9; clone size: once; D gene: TRBD2; CDR3 DNA: TGTGCCAGCAGCCCTCGACTAGCGGAGAACACCGGGGAGCTGTTTTTT; CDR3 protein: CASSPRLAENTGELFF
J gene: TRBJ2-1; V gene: TRBV5-1; clone size: once; D gene: .; CDR3 DNA: TGCGCCAGCAGCTTGGGGCCAGGCATTGTGGATGAGCAGTTCTTC; CDR3 protein: CASSLGPGIVDEQFF
J gene: TRBJ2-7; V gene: TRBV11-2; clone size: .; D gene: TRBD1; CDR3 DNA: TGTGCCAGCAGCCAAGACAGGGGGTACGAGCAGTACTTC; CDR3 protein: CASSQDRGYEQYF
J gene: TRBJ2-7; V gene: TRBV11-3; clone size: .; D gene: .; CDR3 DNA: TGTGCCAGCAGCTCAGACGGTTCCTACGAGCAGTACTTC; CDR3 protein: CASSSDGSYEQYF
J gene: TRBJ1-5; V gene: TRBV2; clone size: once; D gene: .; CDR3 DNA: TGTGCCAGCAGAGGGGGGGGTCGCCCCTTCAATCAGCCCCAGCATTTT; CDR3 protein: CASRGGGRPFNQPQHF
J gene: TRBJ1-1; V gene: TRBV10-1; clone size: .; D gene: .; CDR3 DNA: TGCGCCAGCAGTGACCTGCAGGGGAACACTGAAGCTTTCTTT; CDR3 protein: CASSDLQGNTEAFF
J gene: TRBJ2-2; V gene: TRBV19; clone size: .; D gene: .; CDR3 DNA: TGTGCCAGTAGTTCAATTATAGGGGGTACCGGGGAGCTGTTTTTT; CDR3 protein: CASSSIIGGTGELFF
J gene: TRBJ2-1; V gene: TRBV6-4; clone size: .; D gene: .; CDR3 DNA: TGTGCCAGCAGTGACTCTAGCGGCTCCTACAATGAGCAGTTCTTC; CDR3 protein: CASSDSSGSYNEQFF
J gene: TRBJ1-4; V gene: TRBV5-1; clone size: .; D gene: TRBD1; CDR3 DNA: TGCGCCAGCAGCTTGGAAGAGGGGGCGGGAGAAAAACTGTTTTTT; CDR3 protein: CASSLEEGAGEKLFF
J gene: TRBJ2-1; V gene: TRBV29-1; clone size: .; D gene: TRBD2; CDR3 DNA: TGCAGCGTTGGGGGACTAAACTACAATGAGCAGTTCTTC; CDR3 protein: CSVGGLNYNEQFF
J gene: TRBJ2-3; V gene: TRBV25-1; clone size: .; D gene: TRBD1; CDR3 DNA: TGTGCCAGCAGTGAATATACAGGGGGCACAGATACGCAGTATTTT; CDR3 protein: CASSEYTGGTDTQYF
J gene: TRBJ2-4; V gene: TRBV5-1; clone size: .; D gene: TRBD2; CDR3 DNA: TGCGCCAGCACCACGGGAGGGAGATCCAAAAACATTCAGTACTTC; CDR3 protein: CASTTGGRSKNIQYF
J gene: TRBJ1-1; V gene: TRBV19; clone size: .; D gene: .; CDR3 DNA: TGTGCCAGTAGTATTCGGGGAACGGGTGACAACACTGAAGCTTTCTTT; CDR3 protein: CASSIRGTGDNTEAFF
J gene: TRBJ2-3; V gene: TRBV6-2/TRBV6-3; clone size: .; D gene: TRBD2; CDR3 DNA: TGTGCCAGCAGTGGGGCTAGCGGGAGTATTACAGATACGCAGTATTTT; CDR3 protein: CASSGASGSITDTQYF
J gene: TRBJ2-1; V gene: TRBV24-1; clone size: .; D gene: .; CDR3 DNA: TGTGCCACCAGTGAAGTGACAGACCGGAACAACAATGAGCAGTTCTTC; CDR3 protein: CATSEVTDRNNNEQFF
J gene: TRBJ2-7; V gene: TRBV30; clone size: .; D gene: .; CDR3 DNA: TGTGCCTGGAGTGTTAAGAGCTACGAGCAGTACTTC; CDR3 protein: CAWSVKSYEQYF
J gene: TRBJ1-3; V gene: TRBV4-2; clone size: .; D gene: .; CDR3 DNA: TGTGCCAGCAGCCAACAAAATGACAGGTTTGGAAACACCATATATTTT; CDR3 protein: CASSQQNDRFGNTIYF
J gene: TRBJ1-2; V gene: TRBV7-8; clone size: few; D gene: TRBD1; CDR3 DNA: TGTGCCAGCAGCAGCGGACAGGCTAATAACTATGGCTACACCTTC; CDR3 protein: CASSSGQANNYGYTF
J gene: TRBJ2-2; V gene: TRBV6-4; clone size: .; D gene: TRBD2; CDR3 DNA: TGTGCCAGCAGTGTGCTAGCGGGAGTTAGCACCGGGGAGCTGTTTTTT; CDR3 protein: CASSVLAGVSTGELFF
J gene: TRBJ2-7; V gene: TRBV6-5; clone size: .; D gene: TRBD2; CDR3 DNA: TGTGCCAGCAGTACGACTAGCGGAGACTACGAGCAGTACTTC; CDR3 protein: CASSTTSGDYEQYF
J gene: TRBJ1-5; V gene: TRBV18; clone size: .; D gene: .; CDR3 DNA: TGTGCCAGCTCACCACGGGAGGGGGGTCAGCCCCAGCATTTT; CDR3 protein: CASSPREGGQPQHF
J gene: TRBJ1-2; V gene: TRBV5-4; clone size: once; D gene: .; CDR3 DNA: TGTGCCAGCAGCCATACACGGGGGGCTGACGGCTACACCTTC; CDR3 protein: CASSHTRGADGYTF
J gene: TRBJ2-1; V gene: TRBV2; clone size: .; D gene: .; CDR3 DNA: TGTGCCAGCAGTGACAACAGAAACAATGAGCAGTTCTTC; CDR3 protein: CASSDNRNNEQFF
J gene: TRBJ2-5; V gene: TRBV6-1; clone size: .; D gene: TRBD2; CDR3 DNA: TGTGCCAGCAGTGAACTAGCGGCTAGCGGGAGATCAGAGACCCAGTACTTC; CDR3 protein: CASSELAASGRSETQYF
J gene: TRBJ1-2; V gene: TRBV30; clone size: .; D gene: .; CDR3 DNA: TGTGCCTGGACGCGAGAGAGTGGCTACACCTTC; CDR3 protein: CAWTRESGYTF
J gene: TRBJ2-5; V gene: TRBV7-2; clone size: .; D gene: TRBD2; CDR3 DNA: TGTGCCAGCAGCCCCGGGACTAGCGGGGACCAAGAGACCCAGTACTTC; CDR3 protein: CASSPGTSGDQETQYF
J gene: TRBJ1-1; V gene: TRBV6-5; clone size: .; D gene: .; CDR3 DNA: TGTGCCAGCAGTTACAGGGGCGTTTGGAACACTGAAGCTTTCTTT; CDR3 protein: CASSYRGVWNTEAFF
J gene: TRBJ2-1; V gene: TRBV6-5; clone size: .; D gene: TRBD1; CDR3 DNA: TGTGCCAGCCGGACAGGGGACAATGAGCAGTTCTTC; CDR3 protein: CASRTGDNEQFF
J gene: TRBJ1-4; V gene: TRBV4-3; clone size: .; D gene: .; CDR3 DNA: TGCGCCAGCAGCCGCGGGGGGGAGAAACTGTTTTTT; CDR3 protein: CASSRGGEKLFF
J gene: TRBJ2-7; V gene: TRBV3-1/TRBV3-2; clone size: .; D gene: .; CDR3 DNA: TGTGCCAGCAGCCGCTCAGGGAACGAGCAGTACTTC; CDR3 protein: CASSRSGNEQYF
J gene: TRBJ2-1; V gene: TRBV18; clone size: once; D gene: TRBD1; CDR3 DNA: TGTGCCAGCTCAGGTCGTCAGGGGGCCCGTGATGAGCAGTTCTTC; CDR3 protein: CASSGRQGARDEQFF
J gene: TRBJ1-2; V gene: TRBV11-2; clone size: .; D gene: TRBD1; CDR3 DNA: TGTGCCAGCAGTCACTTTGACAGGGTTCGCTATGGCTACACCTTC; CDR3 protein: CASSHFDRVRYGYTF
J gene: TRBJ2-2; V gene: TRBV19; clone size: .; D gene: TRBD1; CDR3 DNA: TGTGCCAGCCTACAGGGGGTGCACACCGGGGAGCTGTTTTTT; CDR3 protein: CASLQGVHTGELFF
J gene: TRBJ1-5; V gene: TRBV6-1; clone size: .; D gene: .; CDR3 DNA: TGTGCCAGCAGTGAAGCTGGGCCAGGGGCCAATCAGCCCCAGCATTTT; CDR3 protein: CASSEAGPGANQPQHF
J gene: TRBJ2-2; V gene: TRBV24-1; clone size: .; D gene: TRBD1; CDR3 DNA: TGTGCCACCAGTGTGGGGGACAGAGACACCGGGGAGCTGTTTTTT; CDR3 protein: CATSVGDRDTGELFF
J gene: TRBJ2-3; V gene: TRBV19; clone size: .; D gene: .; CDR3 DNA: TGTGCCAGTATAGTCGGGGATACGCAGTATTTT; CDR3 protein: CASIVGDTQYF
J gene: TRBJ1-1; V gene: TRBV5-1; clone size: .; D gene: TRBD1; CDR3 DNA: TGCGCCAGCAGCGTGGACAGGGGGAGGAACACTGAAGCTTTCTTT; CDR3 protein: CASSVDRGRNTEAFF
J gene: TRBJ1-5; V gene: TRBV12-3/TRBV12-4; clone size: .; D gene: .; CDR3 DNA: TGTGCCAGCAGTTTCGGGGATCAGCCCCAGCATTTT; CDR3 protein: CASSFGDQPQHF
J gene: TRBJ2-5; V gene: TRBV7-9; clone size: once; D gene: TRBD2; CDR3 DNA: TGTGCCAGCAGCTTAACTAGCGGGGGTCAAGAGACCCAGTACTTC; CDR3 protein: CASSLTSGGQETQYF
J gene: TRBJ2-5; V gene: TRBV7-8; clone size: .; D gene: .; CDR3 DNA: TGTGCCAGCAGCTTAACAGACCAAGAGACCCAGTACTTC; CDR3 protein: CASSLTDQETQYF
J gene: TRBJ2-3; V gene: TRBV11-2; clone size: few; D gene: .; CDR3 DNA: TGTGCCAGCAGCTTCGGAGGCTTTGATACGCAGTATTTT; CDR3 protein: CASSFGGFDTQYF
J gene: TRBJ2-2; V gene: TRBV5-1; clone size: .; D gene: TRBD1; CDR3 DNA: TGCGCCAGCAGCGAGACAGGGGGGAACGGGGAGCTGTTTTTT; CDR3 protein: CASSETGGNGELFF
J gene: TRBJ1-2; V gene: TRBV14; clone size: .; D gene: .; CDR3 DNA: TGTGCCAGCAGCCAAGACAGCGTGAACTATGGCTACACCTTC; CDR3 protein: CASSQDSVNYGYTF